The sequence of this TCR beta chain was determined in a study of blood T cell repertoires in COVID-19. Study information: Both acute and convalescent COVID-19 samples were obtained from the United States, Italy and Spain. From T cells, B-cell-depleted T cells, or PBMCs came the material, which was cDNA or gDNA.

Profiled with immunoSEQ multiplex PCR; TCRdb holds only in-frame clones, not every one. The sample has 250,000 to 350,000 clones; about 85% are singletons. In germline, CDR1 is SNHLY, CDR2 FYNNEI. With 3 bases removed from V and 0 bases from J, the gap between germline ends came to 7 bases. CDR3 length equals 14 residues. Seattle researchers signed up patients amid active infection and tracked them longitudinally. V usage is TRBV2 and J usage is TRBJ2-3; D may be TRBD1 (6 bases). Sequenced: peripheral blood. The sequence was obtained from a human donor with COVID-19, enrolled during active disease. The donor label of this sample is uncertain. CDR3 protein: CASSDDRSTDTQYF. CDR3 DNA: TGTGCCAGCAGTGATGACAGGAGCACAGATACGCAGTATTTT.